A selection of T cell receptor beta chains follows, all from one sample in a study of blood T cell repertoires in COVID-19. Clones were read by immunoSEQ multiplex PCR, and TCRdb kept only the in-frame ones, dropping some. The sample yields around 320,000 clones, just under 90% seen once. Sequencing input: peripheral blood. The receptors derive from a woman aged 30 to 39 with COVID-19, enrolled during active disease. The CDR3 runs from the conserved cysteine through the conserved F or W. Each record gives: J gene, V gene, clone size, D gene, CDR3 DNA, CDR3 protein. D genes are given only for firm matches. Some rows mark clone size as missing; the rest say once, few, many or name a class of expanded clone.

TRBJ2-3 | TRBV4-1 | - | - | TGCGCCAGCAGCCAAGGCGGGGTTTACACAGATACGCAGTATTTT | CASSQGGVYTDTQYF
TRBJ1-3 | TRBV6-5 | once | - | TGTGCCAGCAGTTCCGTAAGACTAAACGTCGGAAACACCATATATTTT | CASSSVRLNVGNTIYF
TRBJ2-7 | TRBV11-3 | - | TRBD1 | TGTGCCAGCAGCGCCGGGACAGGGGGAGCCGAGCAGTACTTC | CASSAGTGGAEQYF
TRBJ2-3 | TRBV7-2 | - | - | TGTGCCAGCAGCTTAGTCCTAGGGACTAGCACAGATACGCAGTATTTT | CASSLVLGTSTDTQYF
TRBJ2-2 | TRBV21-1 | - | - | TGTGCCAGCAGCAATGGGCAGCCGAACACCGGGGAGCTGTTTTTT | CASSNGQPNTGELFF
TRBJ2-7 | TRBV12-2 | - | - | TGTGCAAGTCGCTTAGTGGTGACTAGCGGGGGAACACGCTACGAGCAGTACTTC | CASRLVVTSGGTRYEQYF
TRBJ2-3 | TRBV5-6 | - | TRBD2 | TGTGCCACTGGTTGGGGTAGCGGGGGGGGCACAGATACGCAGTATTTT | CATGWGSGGGTDTQYF
TRBJ1-1 | TRBV7-2 | - | TRBD1 | TGTGCCAGCAGCTTAGTCGGGACAGGGACCACTGAAGCTTTCTTT | CASSLVGTGTTEAFF
TRBJ1-1 | TRBV18 | - | - | TGTGCCAGCTCACAGTACACAGCCGTTCCGGGGTCTGAAGCTTTCTTT | CASSQYTAVPGSEAFF
TRBJ1-1 | TRBV7-9 | - | - | TGTGCCAGCAGCTTAGGGCAGGGGTTTGGGGAAGCTTTCTTT | CASSLGQGFGEAFF
TRBJ2-2 | TRBV5-1 | - | TRBD2 | TGCGCCAGCAGCCTGACTAGCGGGTCCGGCGGGGAGCTGTTTTTT | CASSLTSGSGGELFF
TRBJ2-7 | TRBV5-4 | - | TRBD1 | TGTGCCAGCAGCTCGACAGGGGCTGCCTACGAGCAGTACTTC | CASSSTGAAYEQYF
TRBJ1-5 | TRBV15 | once | TRBD1 | TGTGCCACCGGCAGGGGGGGGTGGAATCAGCCCCAGCATTTT | CATGRGGWNQPQHF
TRBJ1-3 | TRBV18 | - | - | TGTGCCAGCTCACCACGAACAGGGATGGACACCATATATTTT | CASSPRTGMDTIYF
TRBJ2-7 | TRBV5-1 | - | - | TGCGCCAGCAGCTTTGGGGGGGGCCTCGGGTACGAGCAGTACTTC | CASSFGGGLGYEQYF
TRBJ1-4 | TRBV2 | - | - | TGTGCCAGCAGTGGTCTGAGAGAAGAAAAACTGTTTTTT | CASSGLREEKLFF
TRBJ2-3 | TRBV5-1 | - | - | TGCGCCAGCAGCTTCGACACCTGGGCCACAGATACGCAGTATTTT | CASSFDTWATDTQYF
TRBJ2-7 | TRBV5-5 | - | TRBD2 | TGTGCCAGCAGATTGCAGCGGGGAGAGTCCTACGAGCAGTACTTC | CASRLQRGESYEQYF
TRBJ1-2 | TRBV29-1 | - | TRBD1 | TGCAGCGTTGGAGGGGGCGCGGACTATGGCTACACCTTC | CSVGGGADYGYTF
TRBJ1-1 | TRBV6-5 | once | - | TGTGCCAGCAGTTACTCTGGCAGGGGAACTGAAGCTTTCTTT | CASSYSGRGTEAFF
TRBJ1-3 | TRBV28 | - | - | TGTGCCAGCAGTTTCCTTCTGAGCTCTGGAAACACCATATATTTT | CASSFLLSSGNTIYF
TRBJ2-7 | TRBV19 | - | TRBD1 | TGTGCCAGTAGTAAGAAGGACAGGGGTGACCACGAGCAGTACTTC | CASSKKDRGDHEQYF
TRBJ2-1 | TRBV28 | - | - | TGTGCCAGCAGAGGGGAGGGGGGCCGTTCCTACAATGAGCAGTTCTTC | CASRGEGGRSYNEQFF
TRBJ2-2 | TRBV5-1 | - | - | TGCGCCAGCAGCCCAGACACCGGGGAGCTGTTTTTT | CASSPDTGELFF
TRBJ1-5 | TRBV5-3 | - | TRBD1 | TGTGCCAGAAGCGACAGGGGGGTTAGCAATCAGCCCCAGCATTTT | CARSDRGVSNQPQHF
TRBJ1-1 | TRBV5-1 | - | - | TGCGCCAGCAGCTTGGTGCAGGGATGGACTGAAGCTTTCTTT | CASSLVQGWTEAFF
TRBJ1-5 | TRBV6-5 | - | - | TGTGCCAGCACTACAGCGGGCAATCAGCCCCAGCATTTT | CASTTAGNQPQHF
TRBJ1-5 | TRBV11-3 | - | TRBD1 | TGTGCCAGCAGCTCGAGATTGTACCGGGACAGGGGGACAAAGCCCCAGCATTTT | CASSSRLYRDRGTKPQHF
TRBJ1-2 | TRBV4-2 | - | - | TGTGCCAGCAGCCAACGCGTTGGAGGAACAGACCTGAACTATGGCTACACCTTC | CASSQRVGGTDLNYGYTF
TRBJ1-5 | TRBV3-1/TRBV3-2 | - | TRBD1 | TGTGCCAGCAGCCTCGACAGGGAGGAACAGCCCCAGCATTTT | CASSLDREEQPQHF
TRBJ2-3 | TRBV7-6 | - | - | TGTGCCAGCAGTTTCTCAACAGGGAGAGGGACAGATACGCAGTATTTT | CASSFSTGRGTDTQYF
TRBJ2-1 | TRBV11-2 | - | - | TGTGCCAGCAGCTTAGCTACAGGGGCCGGGAGGCAGTTCTTC | CASSLATGAGRQFF
TRBJ2-5 | TRBV4-1 | - | - | TGCGCCAGCAGCCAAGTGCTAGGGGGGGTCCAAGAGACCCAGTACTTC | CASSQVLGGVQETQYF
TRBJ2-1 | TRBV10-3 | - | TRBD2 | TGTGCCATCAGTGAACTCCAAGCGGGGGGGCCCTCCGGTGAGCAGTTCTTC | CAISELQAGGPSGEQFF
TRBJ1-4 | TRBV5-5 | - | - | TGTGCCAGCCGGACACAAGCAACTAATGAAAAACTGTTTTTT | CASRTQATNEKLFF
TRBJ1-3 | TRBV4-1 | - | TRBD1 | TGCGCCAGCAGCCAAGATAGGGGGCTTGGAAACACCATATATTTT | CASSQDRGLGNTIYF